The 21 T cell receptor beta chains below were found in one sample sequenced in a study of blood T cell repertoires in COVID-19. Using immunoSEQ multiplex PCR, the repertoire was profiled, and TCRdb retains in-frame clones only, with some absent. The data contain 29,000 or so clones, 60% to 80% of them singletons. The specimen sequenced was peripheral blood. The receptor source for this set is a woman between 65 and 79 years old with active or convalescent COVID-19.

The chain joins TRBV29-1 to TRBJ2-7, with 7 nucleotides matching TRBD1. The CDR3 contains 13 residues. V shed 6 bases, J shed 0 bases, and the junction held 5 bases outside the gene matches. Germline values: CDR1 SQVTM, CDR2 ANQGSEA. The CDR3, as DNA: TGCAGCGTGACAGGGAGATTCTCCTACGAGCAGTACTTC. Amino acids: CSVTGRFSYEQYF.

The chain combines TRBV7-2 with TRBJ2-6; D remains ambiguous. V was trimmed by 3 bases and J by 0 bases, leaving 6 bases between them. The CDR3 loop spans 15 amino acids. CDR1 SGHTA and CDR2 FQGNSA come from the germline V gene. In DNA form, the CDR3 reads TGTGCCAGCAGCTTCACTCGCTCTGGGGCCAACGTCCTGACTTTC. The encoded protein is CASSFTRSGANVLTF.

This chain links TRBV4-3 with TRBJ2-5; 7 bases fit TRBD2. This CDR3 is built from 15 residues. V was pared by 0 bases and J by 7 bases, with 8 bases of the junction left unmatched. CDR1 and CDR2 from the germline V gene are LGHNA and YSLEER. The CDR3 coding sequence is TGCGCCAGCAGCCAAGATATTCAGCGGGAAGGGACCCAGTACTTC. Its translation: CASSQDIQREGTQYF.

J is TRBJ2-5 and V is TRBV3-1 (or the pseudogene TRBV3-2); TRBD2 matches 12 bases. With 2 bases clipped from V and 3 bases from J, the junction kept 4 bases outside the gene matches. This CDR3 is 16 amino acids long. Germline V gene data show CDR1 as LGHDT and CDR2 as YNNKEL (reference sequence). This chain's CDR3 is CASSQPGLAGKETQYF. The CDR3 bases are TGTGCCAGCAGCCAACCAGGACTAGCGGGAAAAGAGACCCAGTACTTC.

This clone has only one observation. The chain is built from TRBV24-1 and TRBJ2-1, with TRBD2 identical over 10 bases. This CDR3 comprises 14 residues. The V segment lost 7 bases and the J segment 7 bases; nucleotides outside the gene matches: 6. Looked up from germline, CDR1 is KGHDR and CDR2 is SFDVKD. The CDR3 reads CATRASGRGNEQFF. The CDR3, as DNA: TGTGCCACCAGGGCTAGCGGGAGAGGGAATGAGCAGTTCTTC.

The chain is built from TRBV5-1 and TRBJ1-1; D ambiguous. From germline, CDR1 is SGHRS and CDR2 YFSETQ. Trimming took off 2 bases at V and 0 bases at J, with 14 bases between the two ends. The CDR3 sequence is 16 residues long. CDR3 nucleotides: TGCGCCAGCAGCTTCACTATGTTGGACTTGAACACTGAAGCTTTCTTT. This codes for CASSFTMLDLNTEAFF. Combining the CDR3 with reference TRBV5-1 and TRBJ1-1 gives the whole variable domain KAGVTQTPRYLIKTRGQQVTLSCSPISGHRSVSWYQQTPGQGLQFLFEYFSETQRNKGNFPGRFSGRQFSNSRSEMNVSTLELGDSALYLCASSFTMLDLNTEAFFGQGTRLTVV.

The J gene is TRBJ2-3, the V gene TRBV2, with 8 bases that match TRBD2. CDR1 and CDR2 (germline): SNHLY, FYNNEI. V was pared by 0 bases and J by 2 bases, with 10 bases of the junction left unmatched. The CDR3 length is 18 residues. CDR3 region: CASSEAASLRGDTDTQYF. DNA for the CDR3: TGTGCCAGCAGTGAAGCTGCCAGCTTGCGGGGGGACACAGATACGCAGTATTTT.

V and J are TRBV12-3 or TRBV12-4 and TRBJ1-4; no firm D call. This CDR3 has 12 residues. Trimming removed 3 bases from V and 8 bases from J, with 7 bases in between. CDR3: CASSFGREKLFF. DNA of the CDR3: TGTGCCAGCAGTTTTGGCAGGGAAAAACTGTTTTTT.

The rearrangement links TRBV6-2 or TRBV6-3 to TRBJ1-4; D gene ambiguous. With 6 bases removed from V and 5 bases from J, the gap between germline ends came to 10 bases. The CDR3 covers 13 residues. CDR1 is MNHEY and CDR2 is SVGEGT in the germline V gene. CDR3 region: CASSTLRNEKLFF. The CDR3 DNA reads TGTGCCAGCAGCACCCTCAGAAATGAAAAACTGTTTTTT.

This clone appeared a single time. For the CDR3, the DNA is TGTGCCTGGGGCATGAGCAATCAGCCCCAGCATTTT. This sequence encodes CAWGMSNQPQHF. The chain links TRBV30 to TRBJ1-5; D is unclear. The germline gives CDR1 GTSNPN, CDR2 SVGIG (reference sequence). This CDR3 has 12 amino acids. Trimming pared 5 bases from V and 1 base from J, leaving 6 bases between.

V gene TRBV18 combines with J gene TRBJ2-5; no firm D call. The germline gives CDR1 KGHSH, CDR2 LQKENI. Trimming removed 5 bases from V and 2 bases from J, with 3 bases in between. There are 11 residues in the CDR3. CDR3 residues: CASSTQETQYF. The CDR3 DNA reads TGTGCCAGCTCAACACAAGAGACCCAGTACTTC.

The J gene is TRBJ2-5, the V gene TRBV28, with TRBD1 as a possible D gene (5 bases). Trimming pared 6 bases from V and 5 bases from J, leaving 19 bases between. The CDR3 runs to 15 residues. The germline V gene encodes CDR1 MDHEN and CDR2 SYDVKM. The CDR3 protein is CASSPDSGARETQYF. In nucleotides, the CDR3 is TGTGCCAGCAGCCCCGACAGTGGTGCAAGGGAGACCCAGTACTTC.

The V call is TRBV6-1, the J call TRBJ1-2; D perhaps matches TRBD1 (5 bases). This CDR3 is built from 14 residues. Looked up from germline, CDR1 is MNHNS and CDR2 is SASEGT. The V end was cut by 0 bases, the J end by 6 bases, with 11 bases between. The CDR3 coding sequence is TGTGCCAGCAGTGAAGCGGGCAGGGTCCATGGCTACACCTTC. It is translated as CASSEAGRVHGYTF.

The CDR3: CASSLDGQGRGTEAFF. The CDR3 DNA reads as TGTGCCAGCAGTTTAGACGGACAGGGGAGAGGTACTGAAGCTTTCTTT. This chain uses TRBV28 with TRBJ1-1; 9 bases align to TRBD1. Losses at the gene ends were 2 bases for V and 5 bases for J; bases not matched to a gene: 9. Germline V lookup: CDR1 MDHEN, CDR2 SYDVKM. The CDR3 has 16 amino acids.

V usage is TRBV9 and J usage is TRBJ1-6; the D is unclear. Germline assignment: CDR1 SGDLS and CDR2 YYNGEE. Trimming took off 4 bases at V and 5 bases at J, with 7 bases between the two ends. CDR3 length: 13 residues. CDR3 in amino acids: CASSTSDNSPLHF. The DNA of the CDR3 is TGTGCCAGCAGCACCTCGGATAATTCACCCCTCCACTTT.

This rearrangement joins TRBV6-5 to TRBJ2-7; 7 nucleotides line up with TRBD2. V lost 7 bases to trimming and J lost 7 bases; unmatched junction nucleotides: 4. The CDR3 spans 11 residues. Germline-derived CDR1 and CDR2 are MNHEY and SVGAGI. The CDR3 region is CASTSAGEQYF. The CDR3 DNA reads TGTGCCAGCACTTCAGCGGGGGAGCAGTACTTC.

This chain links TRBV21-1 with TRBJ2-3; the listed D gene, TRBD2, was not tested against the DNA. TRBV21-1 is given as a pseudogene. The CDR3 runs 17 residues. The DNA for the CDR3 is TGTGCCAGCAGCCCCCGCCCTCTAGCGGGGGCAGGGGATACGCAGTATTTT. This encodes CASSPRPLAGAGDTQYF.

This clone was recorded once. The V call is TRBV4-3, the J call TRBJ1-2; a weak D match, TRBD1 (6 bases). The CDR3 runs to 17 residues. The germline CDR1 and CDR2 sequences are LGHNA and YSLEER. V dropped 0 bases and J dropped 2 bases, with 16 bases sitting between them. This CDR3 is CASSQELSLQGNYGYTF. For the CDR3, the DNA is TGCGCCAGCAGCCAAGAACTGTCCCTGCAGGGGAACTATGGCTACACCTTC.

The CDR3 DNA follows: TGCGCCAGCAGCCAAGTATCAGGCGCGGCGGGGGGAACCGGGGAGCTGTTTTTT. This sequence encodes CASSQVSGAAGGTGELFF. The chain is built from TRBV4-3 and TRBJ2-2; 8 bases are a match to TRBD2. The CDR3 extends over 18 amino acids. Trimming at V came to 1 base and at J to 5 bases, leaving 12 bases not matched to a gene. Germline CDR1 LGHNA, CDR2 YSLEER.

The chain recombines TRBV6-2 or TRBV6-3 with TRBJ1-2; D uncertain. V was cut by 0 bases and J by 4 bases, with 9 bases left in between. Germline-derived CDR1 and CDR2 are MNHEY and SVGEGT. CDR3 length equals 14 residues. CDR3 in DNA: TGTGCCAGCAGTTACTCGGCCGGCGGCTATGGCTACACCTTC. It encodes CASSYSAGGYGYTF.

The chain combines TRBV7-6 with TRBJ2-7; possible D gene TRBD1, 6 bases. Germline V gene sequence: CDR1 SGHVS, CDR2 FNYEAQ. Trimming cost V 1 base and J 4 bases, with 14 bases left between them. The CDR3 runs to 15 residues. The CDR3 DNA follows: TGTGCCAGCAGCTTAGACGGTACAGGGCGGTACGAGCAGTACTTC. This gives the protein CASSLDGTGRYEQYF. Variable domain in full (rest from reference TRBV7-6 and TRBJ2-7): GAGVSQSPRYKVTKRGQDVALRCDPISGHVSLYWYRQALGQGPEFLTYFNYEAQQDKSGLPNDRFSAERPEGSISTLTIQRTEQRDSAMYRCASSLDGTGRYEQYFGPGTRLTVT.